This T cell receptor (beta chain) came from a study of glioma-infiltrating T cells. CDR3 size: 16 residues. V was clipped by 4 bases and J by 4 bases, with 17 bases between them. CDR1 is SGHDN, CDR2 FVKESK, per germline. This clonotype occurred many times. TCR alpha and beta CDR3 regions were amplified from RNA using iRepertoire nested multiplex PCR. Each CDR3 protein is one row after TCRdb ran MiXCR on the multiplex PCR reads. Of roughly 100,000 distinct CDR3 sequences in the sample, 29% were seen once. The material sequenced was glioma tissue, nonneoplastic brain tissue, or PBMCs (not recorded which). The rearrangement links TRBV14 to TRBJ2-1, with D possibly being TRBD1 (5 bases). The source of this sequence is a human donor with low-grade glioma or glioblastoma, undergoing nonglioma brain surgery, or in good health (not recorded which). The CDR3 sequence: CASSRDDRNLYNEQFF. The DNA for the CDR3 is TGTGCCAGCAGCCGAGACGACAGAAACCTTTACAATGAGCAGTTCTTC.